What follows describes a single TCR beta chain. Its antigen remains unknown. The data are from a study of cytomegalovirus exposure and HLA in healthy donors. Broader study findings: Rarity marked most TCR sequences, yet some public TCRs occurred in many donors.

PCR amplification relied on 60 Vbeta primers (plus 13 Jbeta primers). Profiling relied on immunoSEQ multiplex PCR, and the TCRdb table lists in-frame clones only, not all of them. The sample lists more than 100,000 clones; roughly 80% were seen once. The specimen was PBMCs. This sequence was found in a young man in good health and CMV-seronegative.

CDR3 region: CASSTLTGGSGTEAFF. The CDR3 bases are TGTGCCAGTAGTACCCTGACAGGGGGCAGTGGCACTGAAGCTTTCTTT. V and J are TRBV19 and TRBJ1-1; TRBD1 aligns across 10 bases. The CDR3 is 16 amino acids. The germline CDR1 and CDR2 sequences are LNHDA and SQIVND (reference sequence). V lost 4 bases, J lost 4 bases, and 9 bases stayed unmatched.